This TCR beta chain was retrieved from a study of blood T cells in healthy people across ages. Germline V gene data show CDR1 as LGHDT and CDR2 as YNNKEL (reference sequence). V shed 8 bases, J shed 3 bases, and the junction held 6 bases outside the gene matches. This CDR3 has 14 residues. The authors ran a second PCR of about 7 to 11 cycles using a sample-barcoded 5' primer and a J-beta primer mix. TCRdb fed the 5' RACE reads into MiXCR, producing one record per CDR3 protein. This sample has 650,000 or so distinct CDR3 sequences, with around 52% found just once. This clonotype was seen only a few times.

This TCR came from an elderly woman in good health. The rearrangement uses TRBV3-1 and TRBJ2-2; TRBD1 aligns across 7 bases. Input material: blood. The CDR3 coding sequence is TGTGCCAGCCTCAGACAGGGCGACACCGGGGAGCTGTTTTTT. This encodes CASLRQGDTGELFF.